This TCR beta chain was retrieved from a study of graft-versus-host responses after intestinal transplantation. For the study at large: Each recipient received anti-thymocyte globulin induction, then tacrolimus and steroids for around three years. Regarding the study as a whole: High graft-versus-host to host-versus-graft clonal ratios were seen in allografts of patients with graft-donor T cell macrochimerism.

This clone appeared a single time. Its target is unknown. The repertoire was sequenced with immunoSEQ multiplex PCR; TCRdb's copy has only in-frame clones and lacks some. Here the sample spans tens of thousands of clones, 85% to 95% being singletons. V shed 3 bases, J shed 0 bases, and the junction held 7 bases outside the gene matches. The CDR3 contains 16 residues. In germline, CDR1 is SGDLS, CDR2 YYNGEE. The source of this sequence is a human donor who was the organ donor for an intestinal transplant. The V and J genes are TRBV9 and TRBJ2-7; the match to TRBD1 covers 9 bases. Sequenced here: unstimulated CD8+ T cells sorted from spleen or lymph node cells, sampled before transplant. The CDR3 bases are TGTGCCAGCAGCGGGGGACAGGGTAGTCCCTCCTACGAGCAGTACTTC. The encoded protein is CASSGGQGSPSYEQYF.